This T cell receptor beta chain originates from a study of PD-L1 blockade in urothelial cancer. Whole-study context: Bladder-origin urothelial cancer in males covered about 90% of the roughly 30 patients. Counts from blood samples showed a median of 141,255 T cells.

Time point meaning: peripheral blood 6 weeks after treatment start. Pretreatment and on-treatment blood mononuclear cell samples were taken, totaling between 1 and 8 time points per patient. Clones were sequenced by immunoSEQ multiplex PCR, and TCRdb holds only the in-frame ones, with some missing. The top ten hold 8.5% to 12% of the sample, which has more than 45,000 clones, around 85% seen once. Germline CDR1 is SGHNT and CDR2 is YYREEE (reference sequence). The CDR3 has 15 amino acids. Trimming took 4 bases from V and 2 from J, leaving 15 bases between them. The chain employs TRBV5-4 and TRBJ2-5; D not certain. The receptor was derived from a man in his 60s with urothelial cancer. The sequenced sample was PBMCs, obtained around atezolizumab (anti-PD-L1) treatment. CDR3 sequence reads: CASSQVAARQETQYF. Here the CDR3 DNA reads TGTGCCAGCAGCCAAGTCGCAGCGAGGCAAGAGACCCAGTACTTC.